This entry is about one TCR beta chain. What it recognizes is unknown. The data belong to a study of T cell clonotyping in hematopoietic cell transplantation. Study overall: Cytoreduction preceded collection of pretransplant recipient samples. Whole-study findings and limits: CD4 and CD8 repertoire contributions could not be separated without sorting. Graft donor and pretransplant recipient Inverse Simpson Index values predicted broader posttransplant TCR diversity.

The CDR3 sequence is 16 residues long. CDR1 SGHVS and CDR2 FNYEAQ come from the germline V gene. The ends lost 1 base at V and 2 bases at J; junction bases unmatched: 2. The time point here: recipient sample about 28 days before transplant, after cytoreduction. Blood collection times were about day -28 and days 30, 100, 180 posttransplant. TCRdb's table, derived via immunoSEQ multiplex PCR, lists solely in-frame clones and lacks some. The sample has roughly 30,000 clones, 82% seen once; the top ten hold less than 2%. The source material was peripheral blood mononuclear cells, sampled before stem cell transplant. This chain uses TRBV7-6 with TRBJ2-1, with 10 bases fitting TRBD2. The clonotype comes from a man in his forties with acute myeloid leukemia. Some clones in this sample may be carry-over from other donors' samples. CDR3 region: CASSLGTSGAYNEQFF. CDR3 DNA: TGTGCCAGCAGCTTAGGTACTAGCGGGGCCTACAATGAGCAGTTCTTC.